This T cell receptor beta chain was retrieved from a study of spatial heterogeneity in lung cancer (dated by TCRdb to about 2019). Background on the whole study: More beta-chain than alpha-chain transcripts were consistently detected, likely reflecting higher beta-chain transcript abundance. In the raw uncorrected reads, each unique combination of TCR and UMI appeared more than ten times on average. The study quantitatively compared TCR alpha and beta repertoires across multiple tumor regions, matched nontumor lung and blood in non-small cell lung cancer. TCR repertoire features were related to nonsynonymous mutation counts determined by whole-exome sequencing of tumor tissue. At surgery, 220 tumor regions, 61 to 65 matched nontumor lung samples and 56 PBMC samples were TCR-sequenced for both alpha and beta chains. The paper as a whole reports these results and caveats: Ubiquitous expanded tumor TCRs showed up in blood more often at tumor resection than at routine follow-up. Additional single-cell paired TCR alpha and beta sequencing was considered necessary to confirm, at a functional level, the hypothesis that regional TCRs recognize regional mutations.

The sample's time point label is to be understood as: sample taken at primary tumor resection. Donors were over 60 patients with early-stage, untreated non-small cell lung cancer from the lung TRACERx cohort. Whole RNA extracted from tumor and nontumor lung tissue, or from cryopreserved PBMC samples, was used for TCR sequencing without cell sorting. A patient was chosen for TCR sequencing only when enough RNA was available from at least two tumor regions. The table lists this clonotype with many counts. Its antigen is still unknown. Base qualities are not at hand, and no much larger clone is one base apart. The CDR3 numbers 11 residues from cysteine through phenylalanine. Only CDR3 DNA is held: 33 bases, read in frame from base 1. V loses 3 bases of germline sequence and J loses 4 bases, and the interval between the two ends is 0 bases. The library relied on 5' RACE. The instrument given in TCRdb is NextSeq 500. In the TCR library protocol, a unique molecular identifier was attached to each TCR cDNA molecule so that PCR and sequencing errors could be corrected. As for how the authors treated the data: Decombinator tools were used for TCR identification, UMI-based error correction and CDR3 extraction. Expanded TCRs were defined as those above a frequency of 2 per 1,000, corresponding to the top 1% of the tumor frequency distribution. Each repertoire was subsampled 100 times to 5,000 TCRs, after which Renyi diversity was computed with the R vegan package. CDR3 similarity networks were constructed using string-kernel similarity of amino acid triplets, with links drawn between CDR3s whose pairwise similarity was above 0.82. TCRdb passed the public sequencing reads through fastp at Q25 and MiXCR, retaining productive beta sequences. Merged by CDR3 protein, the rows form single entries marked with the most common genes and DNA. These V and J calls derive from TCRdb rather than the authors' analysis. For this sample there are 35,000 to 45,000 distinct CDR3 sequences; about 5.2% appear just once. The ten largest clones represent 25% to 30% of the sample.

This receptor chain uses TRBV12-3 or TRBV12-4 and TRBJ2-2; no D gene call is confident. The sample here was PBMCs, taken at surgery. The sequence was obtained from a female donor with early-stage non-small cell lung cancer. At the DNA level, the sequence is TGTGCCAGCAGTTTCACCGGGGAGCTGTTTTTT. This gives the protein CASSFTGELFF.